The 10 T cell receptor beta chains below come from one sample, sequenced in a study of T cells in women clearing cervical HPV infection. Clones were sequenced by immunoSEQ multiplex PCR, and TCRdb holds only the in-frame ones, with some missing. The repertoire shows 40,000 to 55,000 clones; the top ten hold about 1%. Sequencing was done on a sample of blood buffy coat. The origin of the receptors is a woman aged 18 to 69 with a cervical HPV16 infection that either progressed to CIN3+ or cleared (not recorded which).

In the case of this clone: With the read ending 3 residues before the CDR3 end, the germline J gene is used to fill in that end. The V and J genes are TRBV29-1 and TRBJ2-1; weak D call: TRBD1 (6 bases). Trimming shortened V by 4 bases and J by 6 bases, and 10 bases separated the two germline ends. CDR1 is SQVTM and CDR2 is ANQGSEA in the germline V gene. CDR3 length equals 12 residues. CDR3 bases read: TGCAGCGTTGTCCGAGGGGGCAATGAG. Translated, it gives CSVVRGGNE. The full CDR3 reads CSVVRGGNEQFF.

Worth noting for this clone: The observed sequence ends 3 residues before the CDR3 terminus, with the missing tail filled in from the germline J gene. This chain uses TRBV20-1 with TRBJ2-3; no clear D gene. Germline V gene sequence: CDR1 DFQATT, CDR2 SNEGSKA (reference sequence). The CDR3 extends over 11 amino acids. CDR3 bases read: TGCAGTGTGAGGAGTGTGCGGCCG. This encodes CSVRSVRP. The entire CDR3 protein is CSVRSVRPQYF.

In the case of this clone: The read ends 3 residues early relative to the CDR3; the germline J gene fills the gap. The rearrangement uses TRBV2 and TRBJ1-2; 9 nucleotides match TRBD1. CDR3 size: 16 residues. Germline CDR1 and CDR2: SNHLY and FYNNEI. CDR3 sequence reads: CASSERGTGIPYDYTF. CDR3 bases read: TGTGCCAGCAGTGAACGAGGGACAGGGATCCCCTACGAC.

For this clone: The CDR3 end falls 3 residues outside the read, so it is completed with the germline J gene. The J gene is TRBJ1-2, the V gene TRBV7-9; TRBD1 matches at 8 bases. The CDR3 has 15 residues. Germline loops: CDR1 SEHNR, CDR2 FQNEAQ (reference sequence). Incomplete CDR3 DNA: TGTGCCAGCAGCTCCGGGACAGGAAGCACAGATACC. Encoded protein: CASSSGTGSTDT. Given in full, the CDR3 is CASSSGTGSTDTYTF.

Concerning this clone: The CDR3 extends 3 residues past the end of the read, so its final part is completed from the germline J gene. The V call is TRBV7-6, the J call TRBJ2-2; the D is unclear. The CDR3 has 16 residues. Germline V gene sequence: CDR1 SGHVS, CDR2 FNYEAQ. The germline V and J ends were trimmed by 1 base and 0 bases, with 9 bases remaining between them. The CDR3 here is CASSLEQTTNTGELFF. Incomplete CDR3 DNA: TGTGCCAGCAGCTTAGAACAGACCACGAACACCGGGGAG.

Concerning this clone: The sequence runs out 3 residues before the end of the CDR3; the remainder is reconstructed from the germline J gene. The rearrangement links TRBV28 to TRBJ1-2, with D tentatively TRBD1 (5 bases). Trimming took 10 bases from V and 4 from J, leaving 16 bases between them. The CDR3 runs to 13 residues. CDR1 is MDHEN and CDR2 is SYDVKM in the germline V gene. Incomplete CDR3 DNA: TGTGCCACCCAATCTGGGGGGGGCTATGGC. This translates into CATQSGGGYG. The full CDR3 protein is CATQSGGGYGYTF.

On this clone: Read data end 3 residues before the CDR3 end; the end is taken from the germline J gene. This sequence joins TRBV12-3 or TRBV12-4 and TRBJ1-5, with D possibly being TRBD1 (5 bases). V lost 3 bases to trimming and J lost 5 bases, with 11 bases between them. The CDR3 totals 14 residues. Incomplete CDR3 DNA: TGTGCCAGCAGTTTGGGGGGAGGCGATCAGCCC. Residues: CASSLGGGDQP. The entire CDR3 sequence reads CASSLGGGDQPQHF.

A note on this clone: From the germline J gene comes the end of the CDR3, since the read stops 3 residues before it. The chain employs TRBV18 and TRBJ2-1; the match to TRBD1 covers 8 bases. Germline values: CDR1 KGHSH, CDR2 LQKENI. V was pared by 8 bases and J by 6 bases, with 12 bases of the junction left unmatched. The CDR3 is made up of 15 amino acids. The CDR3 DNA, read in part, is TGTGCCAGCGCCCGTACCAGGGGGCAAGGCAATGAG. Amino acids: CASARTRGQGNE. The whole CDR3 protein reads CASARTRGQGNEQFF.

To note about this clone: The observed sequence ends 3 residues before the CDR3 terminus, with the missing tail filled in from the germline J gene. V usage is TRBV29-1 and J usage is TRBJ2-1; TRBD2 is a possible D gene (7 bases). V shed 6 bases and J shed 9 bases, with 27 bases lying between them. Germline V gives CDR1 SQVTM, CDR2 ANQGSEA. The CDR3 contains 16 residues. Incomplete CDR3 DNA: TGCAGCGTAGTTCCCCCCGCGGGGGCCCTCGTTGTTGAG. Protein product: CSVVPPAGALVVE. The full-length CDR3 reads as CSVVPPAGALVVEQFF.

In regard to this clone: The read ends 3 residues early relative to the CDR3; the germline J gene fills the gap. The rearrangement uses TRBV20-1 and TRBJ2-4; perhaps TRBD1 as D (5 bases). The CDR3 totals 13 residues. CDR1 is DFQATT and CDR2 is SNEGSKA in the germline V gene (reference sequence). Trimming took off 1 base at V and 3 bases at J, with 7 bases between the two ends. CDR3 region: CSARVRDKNIQYF. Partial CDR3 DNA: TGCAGTGCTAGAGTCAGGGACAAAAACATT.